These T cell receptor beta chains were read from a single sample in a study of T-cell memory formation after mild COVID-19. MiXCR was run by TCRdb on the 5' RACE reads, yielding one entry per CDR3 protein. Found here are tens of thousands of distinct CDR3 sequences, 9% to 15% of them singletons; the top ten hold around 23%. The specimen was PBMCs or a T cell subset sorted from them (not recorded which). These receptors originate from a man aged 18 to 30 who had mild COVID-19 (a few samples of this study predate the infection). Cell type and time point are not known. Both conserved end residues are part of each CDR3. The D gene is left open where the match is weak. Clone size, where shown, is once, few, many, or a class for clones that have expanded.

CDR3 DNA	CDR3 protein	clone size	D gene	J gene	V gene
TGCGCCAGCAGCCAAGTGCCAGGGGGCGGCGGGGAGCTGTTTTTT	CASSQVPGGGGELFF	-	TRBD1	TRBJ2-2	TRBV4-1
TGTGCCAGCAGTTACTCAATCGGGGGCAGGGAGGGCCAGTACTTC	CASSYSIGGREGQYF	many	-	TRBJ2-5	TRBV6-5
TGTGCCAGCAGCTTCGGGGACGTCACAGATACGCAGTATTTT	CASSFGDVTDTQYF	few	-	TRBJ2-3	TRBV7-2
TGTGCCAAGGACCATGAGCAGTTCTTC	CAKDHEQFF	-	-	TRBJ2-1	TRBV10-3
TGTGCCAGCAGCTTAGCCCGGGCGGGGGGCCCCCGGGATGAGCAGTTCTTC	CASSLARAGGPRDEQFF	few	TRBD2	TRBJ2-1	TRBV11-2
TGTGCCAGCAGCCTCGGGACTAGCGGGGGATCCGGGGCCAACGTCCTGACTTTC	CASSLGTSGGSGANVLTF	many	TRBD2	TRBJ2-6	TRBV6-5
TGTGCCAGCAGCTTAGGTACAGGGAAAAACATTCAGTACTTC	CASSLGTGKNIQYF	many	-	TRBJ2-4	TRBV7-9
TGTGCCAGCAGTCTACTAGCGGGGGGGGTAAACATTCAGTACTTC	CASSLLAGGVNIQYF	-	TRBD2	TRBJ2-4	TRBV12-3/TRBV12-4
TGCGCCAGCAGCAACCCGAAGGGTGGCTACACCTTC	CASSNPKGGYTF	-	-	TRBJ1-2	TRBV5-1
TGTGCCAGCAGCCAAGGCCTGGTGGGTACACCCCTCCACTTT	CASSQGLVGTPLHF	-	-	TRBJ1-6	TRBV3-1
TGTGCCAGCAGCTCAGGGGATAGGAGAGAGCAGTTCTTC	CASSSGDRREQFF	-	-	TRBJ2-1	TRBV7-2
TGTGCCAGCAGCTTATATCGGGGGAGGAATCAGCCCCAGCATTTT	CASSLYRGRNQPQHF	-	-	TRBJ1-5	TRBV7-2
TGTGCCAGCAGTACTAGCGGGGGGGCAGATACGCAGTATTTT	CASSTSGGADTQYF	few	TRBD2	TRBJ2-3	TRBV6-1
TGTGCCAGCAGCTCCTCTTCCTCTAGCGCGTCCTACAATGAGCAGTTCTTC	CASSSSSSSASYNEQFF	-	-	TRBJ2-1	TRBV7-8
TGTGCCAGCAGCCCCCTCCTAGCGGGGGGGCATGAGCAGTTCTTC	CASSPLLAGGHEQFF	few	TRBD2	TRBJ2-1	TRBV6-4
TGTGCCAGCAGTCTTAGAAACAGGGCCGCAAGTGAGAATGAGCAGTTCTTC	CASSLRNRAASENEQFF	many	-	TRBJ2-1	TRBV6-6
TGTGCCACCAGCAAGGGCTCCGCTAATAATGAAAAACTGTTTTTT	CATSKGSANNEKLFF	few	-	TRBJ1-4	TRBV15
TGTGCCAGCAGTCCAGGGTATGGCTACACCTTC	CASSPGYGYTF	-	-	TRBJ1-2	TRBV6-2/TRBV6-3
TGCGCCAGCAGCCAAGGGGTTACGGGTGATGGCTCCTACGAGCAGTACTTC	CASSQGVTGDGSYEQYF	-	-	TRBJ2-7	TRBV4-1
TGTGCCAGCAGTTTATCACGAGTCCGCTCTGGAAACACCATATATTTT	CASSLSRVRSGNTIYF	-	-	TRBJ1-3	TRBV12-3/TRBV12-4
TGCGCCAGCAGCCCGGGGTCCCAAGAGACCCAGTACTTC	CASSPGSQETQYF	many	-	TRBJ2-5	TRBV5-1
TGTGCCAGCAGCTTCCGGGACAGGGGGCGCGGGGAGCTGTTTTTT	CASSFRDRGRGELFF	many	TRBD1	TRBJ2-2	TRBV6-5
TGTGCCATCAGTGTGGGTGGTAGCTATGGCTACACCTTC	CAISVGGSYGYTF	few	-	TRBJ1-2	TRBV10-3
TGTGCCAGCAGCGTGTGGGGCGGGGGGGCCCCTGAGACCCAGTACTTC	CASSVWGGGAPETQYF	-	TRBD2	TRBJ2-5	TRBV7-6
TGTGCCAGCAGTTTGAAGAAGGGGGCCAACGTCCTGACTTTC	CASSLKKGANVLTF	few	-	TRBJ2-6	TRBV12-3/TRBV12-4
TGCGCCAGCAGCCAGCCGGGACAGGGAGTGGGCCAGCCCCAGCATTTT	CASSQPGQGVGQPQHF	few	TRBD1	TRBJ1-5	TRBV4-1
TGCGCCAGCAGCTCCCGAGGTGGGACTAATGAAAAACTGTTTTTT	CASSSRGGTNEKLFF	few	-	TRBJ1-4	TRBV4-3
TGTGCCAGCAGCACCAACACCGGGGAGCTGTTTTTT	CASSTNTGELFF	few	-	TRBJ2-2	TRBV7-3
TGTGCCAGTAGTTTTCGACTGCTAAACCTCCGGGAGACCCAGTACTTC	CASSFRLLNLRETQYF	-	-	TRBJ2-5	TRBV19
TGTGCCAGCAGCCGGACTAGCGGGAATGAGCAGTTCTTC	CASSRTSGNEQFF	-	TRBD2	TRBJ2-1	TRBV7-2
TGTGCCAGCAGCTCTAGGGTGCTGGGGGGGGGCATTCAGTACTTC	CASSSRVLGGGIQYF	many	TRBD2	TRBJ2-4	TRBV7-9
TGTGCCAGAGGACGGAGGTTAACAAGCACAGATACGCAGTATTTT	CARGRRLTSTDTQYF	-	-	TRBJ2-3	TRBV6-2/TRBV6-3
TGCAGTGCTCCCCGGGACTTGATACAAGAGACCCAGTACTTC	CSAPRDLIQETQYF	few	-	TRBJ2-5	TRBV20-1
TGTGCCAGCAGCTACCAGACACACGGAGAAGCTTTCTTT	CASSYQTHGEAFF	-	-	TRBJ1-1	TRBV7-9
TGTGCCAGTAGTATAAAGCCCCTCTTACAGGGCTACAATGAGCAGTTCTTC	CASSIKPLLQGYNEQFF	many	-	TRBJ2-1	TRBV19
TGCAGTGCTACCAAAGGTCGAGCTCAAGAGACCCAGTACTTC	CSATKGRAQETQYF	many	-	TRBJ2-5	TRBV20-1
TGTGCCAGCTCCCGTGACATTAACACTGAAGCTTTCTTT	CASSRDINTEAFF	-	-	TRBJ1-1	TRBV18
TGCAGTGCCACCCATCAGGCTGAAGCTTTCTTT	CSATHQAEAFF	many	-	TRBJ1-1	TRBV20-1
TGTGCCAGCAGCTTAGGGGGGGGCTACGAGCAGTACTTC	CASSLGGGYEQYF	few	TRBD2	TRBJ2-7	TRBV7-2
TGCGCCAGCAGCCCCCTCCACCTCAGGGAGGGCTCGGATGAGCAGTTCTTC	CASSPLHLREGSDEQFF	many	TRBD2	TRBJ2-1	TRBV4-1
TGTGCCAGCAACCTACATGGGAACACTGAAGCTTTCTTT	CASNLHGNTEAFF	-	-	TRBJ1-1	TRBV12-3/TRBV12-4
TGTGCCAGCAGCTTAGGTTGGGACGGGGCAGAGACCCAGTACTTC	CASSLGWDGAETQYF	many	-	TRBJ2-5	TRBV11-2
TGCAGCGGAAAATCCGGACAGGGCGATGGCTACACCTTC	CSGKSGQGDGYTF	-	TRBD1	TRBJ1-2	TRBV29-1
TGTGCCAGCAAGTCATCCAGAACCAATTCACCCCTCCACTTT	CASKSSRTNSPLHF	-	-	TRBJ1-6	TRBV6-2/TRBV6-3
TGCGCCAGCAGCTTGGGGGGCAACGACCCCTATGGCTACACCTTC	CASSLGGNDPYGYTF	few	-	TRBJ1-2	TRBV5-1
TGTGCCAGCACCGATCAGGCAGTCGGCTATGGCTACACCTTC	CASTDQAVGYGYTF	-	-	TRBJ1-2	TRBV11-2
TGTGCCAGCAGTTACGGTCGGAGTACCTACGAGCAGTACTTC	CASSYGRSTYEQYF	-	-	TRBJ2-7	TRBV6-5
TGTGCCAGCAGCTTACCTAGCAGCGAGACCCAGTACTTC	CASSLPSSETQYF	few	-	TRBJ2-5	TRBV7-3
TGTGCCAGCAGCCGTGGGGCAGACGGGCGAGAGACCCAGTACTTC	CASSRGADGRETQYF	few	-	TRBJ2-5	TRBV7-9
TGCAGCGCAGGGAGGGACAGGGGCGGGTCGGGCGAGCAGTACTTC	CSAGRDRGGSGEQYF	many	TRBD1	TRBJ2-7	TRBV29-1
TGTGCCAGCAGCCCGCTCGGGACAGGCAGGTTGTTCAATCAGCCCCAGCATTTT	CASSPLGTGRLFNQPQHF	few	TRBD1	TRBJ1-5	TRBV7-9
TGTGCCAGCAGCCTAAGAACTAGCGGAGGGGATACGCAGTATTTT	CASSLRTSGGDTQYF	-	TRBD2	TRBJ2-3	TRBV3-1
TGTGCCAGCAGTGGAGTCCGGGAGGTCCGGGAGCTGTTTTTT	CASSGVREVRELFF	few	TRBD2	TRBJ2-2	TRBV11-2